The rows below give T cell receptor beta chains drawn from one sample of a study of T cell responses to AZD1222 COVID-19 vaccine. Clones were sequenced by immunoSEQ multiplex PCR, and TCRdb holds only the in-frame ones, with some missing. There are some 200,000 clones in the sample; about 93% occur only once, and 1% lies in the top ten. The source was peripheral blood, collected on day 0 of MenACWY control vaccination. The receptors shown here come from an adult in good health. CDR3s include the opening cysteine and the closing phenylalanine or tryptophan. The D gene is left open where the match is weak. A row's size may be missing; if present it is once, few, many or a size class.

abundance	j_gene	d_gene	v_gene	CDR3nt	CDR3aa
.	TRBJ1-1	.	TRBV10-3	TGTGCCATCAGTGATCAGGAAAACACTGAAGCTTTCTTT	CAISDQENTEAFF
.	TRBJ2-1	.	TRBV5-1	TGCGCCAGCAGCTTGGCGAGTTATGAGCAGTTCTTC	CASSLASYEQFF
.	TRBJ2-5	TRBD2	TRBV19	TGTGCCACTTACGGTCGGGGGGGTGATCGAGAGACCCAGTACTTC	CATYGRGGDRETQYF
once	TRBJ1-2	.	TRBV5-6	TGTGCCAGCAGTCGAACCGGGGATGGCTACACCTTC	CASSRTGDGYTF
.	TRBJ1-1	.	TRBV19	TGTGCCAGTAGTATAGTTTCCGGTGGGGGTAGGAACACTGAAGCTTTCTTT	CASSIVSGGGRNTEAFF
.	TRBJ1-6	.	TRBV6-5	TGTGCCAGCCGTATTGACTATAATTCACCCCTCCACTTT	CASRIDYNSPLHF
once	TRBJ1-6	.	TRBV4-2	TGTGCCAGCAGCCAAGATGGGGCGGTTGGGTTACCCCTCCACTTT	CASSQDGAVGLPLHF
.	TRBJ1-2	.	TRBV4-1	TGCGCCAGCAGCCAAGACCCCAGGGCGAACTATGGCTACACCTTC	CASSQDPRANYGYTF
.	TRBJ2-5	TRBD2	TRBV30	TGTGCCTCCGGCGGGGGGACAAGAGATTACTTC	CASGGGTRDYF
.	TRBJ2-2	.	TRBV11-2	TGTGCCAGCGCGCCGGGGGACGGGGAGCTGTTTTTT	CASAPGDGELFF
.	TRBJ2-7	TRBD1	TRBV6-5	TGTGCCAGCAGTTACTCGACAGGGGAGACTTACGAGCAGTACTTC	CASSYSTGETYEQYF
.	TRBJ1-3	.	TRBV4-3	TGCGCCAGCAGCCAAGATCCACAGCTCGGAAACACCATATATTTT	CASSQDPQLGNTIYF
.	TRBJ2-7	TRBD1	TRBV27	TGTGCCAGCAGTCCCCGGACAGGGAACTCCTACGAGCAGTACTTC	CASSPRTGNSYEQYF
.	TRBJ2-7	TRBD1	TRBV29-1	TGCAGCGTGGAGAGTCCCGGACAGGGCAACGAGCAGTACTTC	CSVESPGQGNEQYF
.	TRBJ2-3	.	TRBV5-4	TGTGCCAGCAGCTTAGGCGTTAATACGCAGTATTTT	CASSLGVNTQYF
.	TRBJ1-3	.	TRBV9	TGTGCCAGCAGCGGGACAAATGCTGGAAACACCATATATTTT	CASSGTNAGNTIYF
.	TRBJ2-5	.	TRBV12-3/TRBV12-4	TGTGCCAGCAGTTTACTACATCAAGAGACCCAGTACTTC	CASSLLHQETQYF
.	TRBJ1-4	TRBD1	TRBV9	TGTGCCAGCAGCATACAGGGGGCCCAAAATGAAAAACTGTTTTTT	CASSIQGAQNEKLFF
.	TRBJ2-3	.	TRBV27	TGTGCCAGCAGTTCGGCAACTACTAGCACAGATACGCAGTATTTT	CASSSATTSTDTQYF
.	TRBJ1-1	.	TRBV30	TGTGCCTGGGAGGGAGGACTCGCGGGGACTGAAGCTTTCTTT	CAWEGGLAGTEAFF
.	TRBJ1-6	.	TRBV5-6	TGTGCCAGCAGCTTACAGGGAATTTCACCCCTCCACTTT	CASSLQGISPLHF
.	TRBJ1-2	TRBD1	TRBV6-2/TRBV6-3	TGTGCCAGCAGTTCGACAGGGAACTATGGCTACACCTTC	CASSSTGNYGYTF
.	TRBJ1-4	.	TRBV11-2	TGTGCCAGCAGCTCCGGTGGAAATGAAAAACTGTTTTTT	CASSSGGNEKLFF
.	TRBJ1-2	.	TRBV7-9	TGTGCCAGCAGCTTAGTCGAGTCTATGGCCTTC	CASSLVESMAF
.	TRBJ1-1	.	TRBV6-6	TGTGCCAGCAGTCCCCAAGGCCAGGGAATGAACACTGAAGCTTTCTTT	CASSPQGQGMNTEAFF
.	TRBJ2-5	.	TRBV2	TGTGCCAGCAGGCGGTCCGGGACCCAGTACTTC	CASRRSGTQYF
.	TRBJ2-3	.	TRBV5-1	TGCGCCAGTTCCCGGCAATATAGCACAGATACGCAGTATTTT	CASSRQYSTDTQYF
.	TRBJ2-1	TRBD2	TRBV30	TGTGCCTGGAAGATATTCGGGACTAGCGGGGGAGAGCAGTTCTTC	CAWKIFGTSGGEQFF
.	TRBJ1-1	.	TRBV10-3	TGTGCCACCGGGACCGGGAACACTGAAGCTTTCTTT	CATGTGNTEAFF